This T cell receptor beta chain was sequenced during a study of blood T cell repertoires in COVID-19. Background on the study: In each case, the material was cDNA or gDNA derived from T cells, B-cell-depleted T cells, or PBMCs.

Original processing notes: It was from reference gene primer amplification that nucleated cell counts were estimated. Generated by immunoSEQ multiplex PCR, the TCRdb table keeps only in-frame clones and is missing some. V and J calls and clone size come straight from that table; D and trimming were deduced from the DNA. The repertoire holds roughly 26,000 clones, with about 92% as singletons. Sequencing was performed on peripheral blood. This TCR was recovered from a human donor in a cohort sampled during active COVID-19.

The CDR3 DNA reads as TGTGCCAGCAGCCACACGGACAGGGGTGGAACTAATGAAAAACTGTTTTTT. Translating gives CASSHTDRGGTNEKLFF. V gene TRBV7-2 combines with J gene TRBJ1-4; TRBD1 aligns across 9 bases. The CDR3 is made up of 17 amino acids. The ends lost 5 bases at V and 1 base at J; junction bases unmatched: 8. Germline V CDR1 and CDR2: SGHTA, FQGNSA.